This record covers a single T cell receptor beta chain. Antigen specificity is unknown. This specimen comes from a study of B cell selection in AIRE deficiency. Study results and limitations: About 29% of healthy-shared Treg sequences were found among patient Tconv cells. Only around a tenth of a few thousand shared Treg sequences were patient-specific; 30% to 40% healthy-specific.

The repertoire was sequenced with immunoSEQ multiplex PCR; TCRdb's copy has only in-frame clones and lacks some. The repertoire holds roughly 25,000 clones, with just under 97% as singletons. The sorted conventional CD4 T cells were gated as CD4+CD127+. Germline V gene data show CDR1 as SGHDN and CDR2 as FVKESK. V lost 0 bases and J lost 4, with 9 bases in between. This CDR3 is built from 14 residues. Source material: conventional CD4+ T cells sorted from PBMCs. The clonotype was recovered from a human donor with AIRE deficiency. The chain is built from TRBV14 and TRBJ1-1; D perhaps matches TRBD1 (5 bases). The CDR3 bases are TGTGCCAGCAGCCAAGAGTTGGGGGGCACTGAAGCTTTCTTT. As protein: CASSQELGGTEAFF.